This note documents a single T cell receptor beta chain sequence. Its antigen is not identified. The length of the CDR3 is 15 residues. Germline loops: CDR1 SEHNR, CDR2 FQNEAQ (reference sequence). Trimming cost V 2 bases and J 1 base, with 8 bases left between them. Data came from immunoSEQ multiplex PCR; TCRdb stores just in-frame clones and leaves some out. The data contain 20,000 to 25,000 clones, roughly 69% of them singletons. This entry comes from a study of tumor-infiltrating lymphocytes in localized non-small cell lung cancer. Regarding the study as a whole: Only some patients had TCR sequencing, depending on available tissue.

Material for sequencing was lung tumor tissue. This receptor was taken from a human donor with non-small cell lung cancer. The chain is built from TRBV7-9 and TRBJ2-2; no definite D call. CDR3 region: CASSLSRLNTGELFF. Written as DNA, the CDR3 is TGTGCCAGCAGCTTATCTAGGCTGAACACCGGGGAGCTGTTTTTT.